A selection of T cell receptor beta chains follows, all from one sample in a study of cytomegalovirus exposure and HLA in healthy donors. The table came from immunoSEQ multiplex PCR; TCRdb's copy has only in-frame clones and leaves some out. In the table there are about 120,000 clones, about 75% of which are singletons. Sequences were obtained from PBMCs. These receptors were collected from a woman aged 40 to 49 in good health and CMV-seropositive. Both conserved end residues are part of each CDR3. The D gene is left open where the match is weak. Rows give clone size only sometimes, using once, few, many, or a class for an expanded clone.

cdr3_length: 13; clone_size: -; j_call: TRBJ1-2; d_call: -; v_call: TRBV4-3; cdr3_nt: TGCGCCAGCAGCCCGCAGGGTGACTATGGCTACACCTTC; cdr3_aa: CASSPQGDYGYTF
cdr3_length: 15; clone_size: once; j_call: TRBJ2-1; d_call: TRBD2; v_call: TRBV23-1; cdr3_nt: TGCGCCAGCAGTCCTCCAGCGGGAGTAGGGAATGAGCAGTTCTTC; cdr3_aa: CASSPPAGVGNEQFF
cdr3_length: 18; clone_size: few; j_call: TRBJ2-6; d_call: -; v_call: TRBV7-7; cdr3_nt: TGTGCTAGCAGCTTATTCCGCCCGACAGGTCCTGGGGCCAACGTCCTGACTTTC; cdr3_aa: CASSLFRPTGPGANVLTF
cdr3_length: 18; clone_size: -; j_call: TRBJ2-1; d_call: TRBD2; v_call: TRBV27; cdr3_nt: TGTGCCAGCAGTTTATTGTCGGGGGGGTCGAGCTCCTACAATGAGCAGTTCTTC; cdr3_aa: CASSLLSGGSSSYNEQFF
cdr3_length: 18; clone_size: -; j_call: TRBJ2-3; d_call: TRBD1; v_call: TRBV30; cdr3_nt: TGTGCCTGGAGTGTAGATGGGGGAGACAGGGGCATTACAGATACGCAGTATTTT; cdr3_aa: CAWSVDGGDRGITDTQYF
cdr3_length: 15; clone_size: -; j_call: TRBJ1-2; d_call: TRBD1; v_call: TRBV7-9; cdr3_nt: TGTGCCAGCAGCACGACCGAGACAGGGGGGGTTGGCTACACCTTC; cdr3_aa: CASSTTETGGVGYTF
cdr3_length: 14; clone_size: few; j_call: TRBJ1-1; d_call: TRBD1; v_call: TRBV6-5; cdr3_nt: TGTGCCAGCAGTAGGGACAGAATGAACACTGAAGCTTTCTTT; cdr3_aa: CASSRDRMNTEAFF
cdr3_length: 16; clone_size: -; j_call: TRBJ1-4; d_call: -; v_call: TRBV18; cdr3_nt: TGTGCCAGCTCACCACAAGGAGGAGGGTTTAATGAAAAACTGTTTTTT; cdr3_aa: CASSPQGGGFNEKLFF
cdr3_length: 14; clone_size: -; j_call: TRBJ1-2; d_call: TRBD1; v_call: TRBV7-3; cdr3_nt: TGTGCCAGCAGGAAAGACCGGGACAGCTATGGCTACACCTTC; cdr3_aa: CASRKDRDSYGYTF
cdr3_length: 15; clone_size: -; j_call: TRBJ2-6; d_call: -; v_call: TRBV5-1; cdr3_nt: TGCGCCAGCAGCTTGTCTATATCTGGGGCCAACGTCCTGATTTTC; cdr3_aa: CASSLSISGANVLIF
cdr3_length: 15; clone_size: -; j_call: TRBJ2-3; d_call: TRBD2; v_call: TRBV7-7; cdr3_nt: TGTGCCAGCAGCCTGACTAGCGGGGGCGGGGATACGCAGTATTTT; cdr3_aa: CASSLTSGGGDTQYF
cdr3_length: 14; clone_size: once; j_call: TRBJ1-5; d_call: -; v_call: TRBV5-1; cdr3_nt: TGCGCCAGCAGCTTATCAGGGTTCCATCAGCCCCAGCATTTT; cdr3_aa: CASSLSGFHQPQHF
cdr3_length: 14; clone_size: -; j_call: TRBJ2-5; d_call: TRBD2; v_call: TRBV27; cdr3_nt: TGTGCCAGCAGGGAAAGCGGGAGCGGAAAGACCCAGTACTTC; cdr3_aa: CASRESGSGKTQYF
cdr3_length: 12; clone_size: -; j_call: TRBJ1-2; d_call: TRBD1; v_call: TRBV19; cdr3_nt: TGTGCCAGTAGTGACAGGGGAGAAGGCTACACCTTC; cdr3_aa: CASSDRGEGYTF
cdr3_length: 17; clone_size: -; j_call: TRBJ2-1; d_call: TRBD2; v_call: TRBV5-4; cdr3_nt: TGTGCCAGCAGTTCTGAAGCGGGGCTCAGCTCCTACAATGAGCAGTTCTTC; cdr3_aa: CASSSEAGLSSYNEQFF
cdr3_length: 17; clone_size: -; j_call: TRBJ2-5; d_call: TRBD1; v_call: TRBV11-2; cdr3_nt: TGTGCCAGCACCACGACAGGGGGAAATCTAGTTTTGGAGACCCAGTACTTC; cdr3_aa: CASTTTGGNLVLETQYF
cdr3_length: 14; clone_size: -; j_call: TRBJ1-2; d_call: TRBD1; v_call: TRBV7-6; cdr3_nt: TGTGCCAGCAGCTCGCCGGGACAGCCTTATGGCTACACCTTC; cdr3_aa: CASSSPGQPYGYTF